The T cell receptor beta chain under discussion was sequenced for a study of graft-versus-host responses after intestinal transplantation. Study in general: Isolated intestinal, liver-intestinal, or multivisceral transplants were what recipients had. The recipients all started with anti-thymocyte globulin induction and then took tacrolimus and steroids for 3 to 4 years. Study outcomes and limitations: Those patients showing graft-donor T cell macrochimerism displayed high graft-versus-host to host-versus-graft clonal ratios in allografts. Investigators detected GvH clones in recipient marrow, with some emerging earlier in ileum or blood.

Clones were sequenced by immunoSEQ multiplex PCR, and TCRdb holds only the in-frame ones, with some missing. The sample includes roughly 100,000 clones, roughly 84% seen only once; the top ten take over 0.7%. V lost 2 bases and J lost 4, with 14 bases in between. CDR1 is MNHEY and CDR2 is SVGAGI in the germline V gene. The CDR3 spans 15 residues. Points on this clone: The antigen is not known.

Sequenced material: unstimulated CD4+ T cells sorted from spleen or lymph node cells, taken before intestinal transplant. The origin of this receptor is a human donor who received an intestinal transplant. This rearrangement joins TRBV6-5 to TRBJ2-5; the D gene could be TRBD1 or TRBD2 (5 bases each). The CDR3 DNA is TGTGCCAGCAGTTACCTAAGGGGACCCCGAGAGACCCAGTACTTC. Amino acid sequence: CASSYLRGPRETQYF.